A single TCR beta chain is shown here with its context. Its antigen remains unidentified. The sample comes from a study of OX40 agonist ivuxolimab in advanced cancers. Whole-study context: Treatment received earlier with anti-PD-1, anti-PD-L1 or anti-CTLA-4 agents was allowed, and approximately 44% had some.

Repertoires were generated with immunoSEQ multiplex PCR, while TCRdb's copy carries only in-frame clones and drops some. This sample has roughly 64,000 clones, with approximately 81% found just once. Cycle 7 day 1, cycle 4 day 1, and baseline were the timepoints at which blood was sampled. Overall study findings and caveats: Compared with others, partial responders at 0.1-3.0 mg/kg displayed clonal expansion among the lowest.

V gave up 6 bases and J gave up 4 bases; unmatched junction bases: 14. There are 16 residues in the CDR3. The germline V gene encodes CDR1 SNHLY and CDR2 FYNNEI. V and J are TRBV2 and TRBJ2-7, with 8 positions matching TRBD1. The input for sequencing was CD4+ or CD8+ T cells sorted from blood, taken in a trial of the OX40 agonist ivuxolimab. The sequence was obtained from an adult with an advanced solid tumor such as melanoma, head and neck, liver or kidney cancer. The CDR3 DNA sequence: TGTGCCAGCAGCCCCCCTCCGGGACAGGCCAGATACGAGCAGTACTTC. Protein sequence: CASSPPPGQARYEQYF.